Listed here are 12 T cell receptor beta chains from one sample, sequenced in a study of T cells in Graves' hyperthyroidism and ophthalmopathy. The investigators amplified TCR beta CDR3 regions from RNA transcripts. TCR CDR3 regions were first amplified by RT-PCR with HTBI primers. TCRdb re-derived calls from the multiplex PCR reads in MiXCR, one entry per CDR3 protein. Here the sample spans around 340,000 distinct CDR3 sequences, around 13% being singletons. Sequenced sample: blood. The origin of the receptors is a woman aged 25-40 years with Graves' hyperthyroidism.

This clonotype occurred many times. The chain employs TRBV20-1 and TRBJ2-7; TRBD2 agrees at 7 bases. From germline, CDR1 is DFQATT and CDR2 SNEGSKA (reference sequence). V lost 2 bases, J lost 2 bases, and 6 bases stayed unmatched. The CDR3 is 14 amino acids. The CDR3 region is CSARSPLATYEQYF. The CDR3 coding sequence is TGCAGTGCTAGAAGCCCACTAGCGACCTACGAGCAGTACTTC.

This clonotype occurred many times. The CDR3 DNA sequence: TGTGCCACCAGTGATCGACAGGGTCGATCATACAATGAGCAGTTCTTC. Translating gives CATSDRQGRSYNEQFF. V is TRBV24-1 and J is TRBJ2-1, with TRBD1 matching 7 bases. J gave up 4 bases and V 3 bases, and 8 bases lay outside the gene matches. This CDR3 spans 16 amino acids. Germline V gene sequence: CDR1 KGHDR, CDR2 SFDVKD.

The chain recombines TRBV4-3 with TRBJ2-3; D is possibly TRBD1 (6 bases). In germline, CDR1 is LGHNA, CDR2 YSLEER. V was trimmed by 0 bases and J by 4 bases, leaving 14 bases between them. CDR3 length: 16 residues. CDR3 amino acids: CASSQDGYPGADTQYF. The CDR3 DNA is TGCGCCAGCAGCCAAGACGGCTACCCAGGGGCAGATACGCAGTATTTT.

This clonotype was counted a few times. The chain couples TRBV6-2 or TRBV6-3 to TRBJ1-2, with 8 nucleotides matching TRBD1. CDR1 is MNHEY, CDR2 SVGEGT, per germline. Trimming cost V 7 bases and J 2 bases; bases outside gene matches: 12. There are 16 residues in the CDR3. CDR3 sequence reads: CASTLIRTGFNYGYTF. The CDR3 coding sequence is TGTGCCAGCACCCTCATCCGGACAGGGTTCAACTATGGCTACACCTTC.

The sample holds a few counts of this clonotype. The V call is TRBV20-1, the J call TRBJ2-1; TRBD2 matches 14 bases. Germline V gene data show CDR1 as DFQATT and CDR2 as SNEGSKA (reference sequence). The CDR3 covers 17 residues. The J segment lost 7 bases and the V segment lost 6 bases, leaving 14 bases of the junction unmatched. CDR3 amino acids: CSASTGTSGSLRNEQFF. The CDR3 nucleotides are TGCAGTGCCTCAACGGGGACTAGCGGGAGTCTTAGGAATGAGCAGTTCTTC.

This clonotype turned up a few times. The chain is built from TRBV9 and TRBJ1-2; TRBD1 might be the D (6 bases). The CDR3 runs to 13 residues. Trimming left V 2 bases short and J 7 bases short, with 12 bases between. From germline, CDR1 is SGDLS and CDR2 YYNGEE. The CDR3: CASSVDRGSGYTF. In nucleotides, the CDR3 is TGTGCCAGCAGCGTGGACAGAGGATCTGGCTACACCTTC.

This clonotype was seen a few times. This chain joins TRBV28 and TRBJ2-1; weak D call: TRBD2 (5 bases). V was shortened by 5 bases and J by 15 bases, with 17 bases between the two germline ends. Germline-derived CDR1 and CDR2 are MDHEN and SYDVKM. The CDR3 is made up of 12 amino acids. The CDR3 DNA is TGTGCCAGCAGTGGAAGACATTATGGACTGTTCTTC. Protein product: CASSGRHYGLFF.

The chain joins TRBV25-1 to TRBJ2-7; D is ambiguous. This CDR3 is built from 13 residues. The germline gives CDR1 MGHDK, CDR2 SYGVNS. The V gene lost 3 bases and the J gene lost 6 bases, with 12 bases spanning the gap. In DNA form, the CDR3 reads TGTGCCAGCAGTGATTATTTAGCCGGCGAGCAGTACTTC. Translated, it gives CASSDYLAGEQYF.

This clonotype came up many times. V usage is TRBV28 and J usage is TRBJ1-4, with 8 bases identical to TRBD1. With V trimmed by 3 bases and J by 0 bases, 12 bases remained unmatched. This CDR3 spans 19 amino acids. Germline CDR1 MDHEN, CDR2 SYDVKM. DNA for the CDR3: TGTGCCAGCAGTTTCGGAGGACAGGGCATGGAGTCAACTAATGAAAAACTGTTTTTT. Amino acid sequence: CASSFGGQGMESTNEKLFF. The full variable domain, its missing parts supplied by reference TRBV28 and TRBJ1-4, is DVKVTQSSRYLVKRTGEKVFLECVQDMDHENMFWYRQDPGLGLRLIYFSYDVKMKEKGDIPEGYSVSREKKERFSLILESASTNQTSMYLCASSFGGQGMESTNEKLFFGSGTQLSVL.

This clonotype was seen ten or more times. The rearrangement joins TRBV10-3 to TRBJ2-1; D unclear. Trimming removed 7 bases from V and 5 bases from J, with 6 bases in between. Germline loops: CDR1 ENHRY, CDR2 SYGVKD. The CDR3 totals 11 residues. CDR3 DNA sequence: TGTGCCATCAATGGAAACAATGAGCAGTTCTTC. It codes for CAINGNNEQFF.

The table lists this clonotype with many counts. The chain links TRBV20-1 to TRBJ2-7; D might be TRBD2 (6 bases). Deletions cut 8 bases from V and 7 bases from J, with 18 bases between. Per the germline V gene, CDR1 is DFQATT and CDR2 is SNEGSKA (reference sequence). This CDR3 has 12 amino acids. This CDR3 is CSLSGSVGEQYF. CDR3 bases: TGCAGTCTAAGCGGGTCGGTAGGGGAGCAGTACTTC.

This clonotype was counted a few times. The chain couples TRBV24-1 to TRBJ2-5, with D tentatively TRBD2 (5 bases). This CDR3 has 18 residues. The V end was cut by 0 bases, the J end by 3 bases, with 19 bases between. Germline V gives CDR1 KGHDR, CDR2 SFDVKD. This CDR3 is CATSDLKSGGKEEETQYF. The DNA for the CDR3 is TGTGCCACCAGTGATTTGAAGTCGGGCGGTAAGGAGGAAGAGACCCAGTACTTC.